Listed here are 29 T cell receptor beta chains from one sample, sequenced in a study of T cells after yellow fever vaccination. TCRdb re-called the 5' RACE reads through MiXCR, storing one row per CDR3 protein. Of a few hundred thousand distinct CDR3 sequences in the sample, about 4% were seen once. The sequencing used PBMCs, collected 5 days after the yellow fever booster vaccination. The receptor set was obtained from a man in his late teens or twenties who received the YFV17D yellow fever vaccine.

This clonotype came up many times. The CDR3 DNA reads TGCGCCAGCAGCGTATACAGGGTAGGGACTGAAGCTTTCTTT. This translates into CASSVYRVGTEAFF. This chain uses TRBV4-1 with TRBJ1-1, with a weak D call TRBD1 (6 bases). Trimming removed 5 bases at V and 5 bases at J, with 15 bases between. This CDR3 comprises 14 residues. Germline assignment: CDR1 MGHRA and CDR2 YSYEKL.

V gene TRBV5-1 combines with J gene TRBJ1-2; 8 nucleotides line up with TRBD1. The CDR3 loop spans 15 amino acids. The germline V gene encodes CDR1 SGHRS and CDR2 YFSETQ. Trimming removed 4 bases from V and 8 bases from J; junction bases left unmatched: 13. CDR3 DNA sequence: TGCGCCAGCAGCCCCTCGGGACAGGAGGGACTGGGCTACACCTTC. Protein: CASSPSGQEGLGYTF.

This chain joins TRBV11-2 and TRBJ2-5; 7 nucleotides agree with TRBD1. CDR1 is SGHAT, CDR2 FQNNGV, per germline. The CDR3 consists of 14 residues. After removal of 5 bases from V and 5 bases from J, the junction contained 8 bases not matched to a gene. CDR3 sequence: CASSTGAPAETQYF. The CDR3 DNA follows: TGTGCCAGCAGCACAGGGGCGCCAGCGGAGACCCAGTACTTC.

This chain connects TRBV6-6 to TRBJ2-3; D possibly corresponds to TRBD1 (5 bases). CDR1 MNHNY and CDR2 SVGAGI come from the germline V gene (reference sequence). There are 15 residues in the CDR3. The V and J ends lost 2 bases and 8 bases respectively, with 17 bases between them. CDR3 loop: CASSYRGRARGTQYF. CDR3 coding DNA: TGTGCCAGCAGTTACAGGGGCCGAGCGCGAGGTACGCAGTATTTT.

V and J are TRBV7-8 and TRBJ2-4; no clear D. V lost 5 bases and J lost 0, with 14 bases in between. This CDR3 is built from 16 residues. In germline, CDR1 is SGHVS, CDR2 FQNEAQ. CDR3 sequence: CASSLMTLLAKNIQYF. The CDR3 DNA sequence: TGTGCCAGCAGCCTGATGACCCTGCTAGCCAAAAACATTCAGTACTTC.

This clonotype was seen more than once but under ten times. The rearrangement links TRBV10-3 to TRBJ2-3; 8 positions match TRBD2. The V segment lost 7 bases and the J segment 2 bases; nucleotides outside the gene matches: 5. The CDR3 has 14 amino acids. Per the germline V gene, CDR1 is ENHRY and CDR2 is SYGVKD. CDR3 sequence (DNA): TGTGCCATCACGGAGCGGGGGACCACAGATACGCAGTATTTT. Residues: CAITERGTTDTQYF.

This clonotype was seen repeatedly, ten times or more. This CDR3 reads CSARGRGGRTEAFF. The CDR3 DNA follows: TGCAGTGCTAGAGGCCGGGGCGGACGCACTGAAGCTTTCTTT. The gene calls are TRBV20-1 and TRBJ1-1; maybe TRBD1 (5 bases). V lost 1 base and J 4 bases, leaving 13 bases between the germline ends. The CDR3 is 14 amino acids. Germline values: CDR1 DFQATT, CDR2 SNEGSKA (reference sequence).

The chain recombines TRBV20-1 with TRBJ1-6; perhaps TRBD1 as D (5 bases). The CDR3 runs to 15 residues. V gave up 3 bases and J gave up 14 bases, with 23 bases separating them. Per germline, CDR1 DFQATT and CDR2 SNEGSKA (reference sequence). CDR3: CSASYTGDGGIALHF. Here the CDR3 DNA reads TGCAGTGCTAGTTATACCGGGGACGGAGGGATCGCCCTCCACTTT.

This clonotype turned up a few times. J is TRBJ1-1 and V is TRBV5-4, with D possibly TRBD1 on 5 matching bases. V lost 5 bases, J lost 5 bases, and 10 bases lay in between. CDR1 is SGHNT and CDR2 is YYREEE in the germline V gene (reference sequence). The CDR3 covers 12 residues. The CDR3 sequence is CASSRDGTEAFF. DNA for the CDR3: TGTGCCAGCAGTCGGGACGGAACTGAAGCTTTCTTT.

This chain uses TRBV20-1 with TRBJ1-1; D not resolved. Per germline, CDR1 DFQATT and CDR2 SNEGSKA (reference sequence). V lost 7 bases and J 1 base, leaving 10 bases between the germline ends. The CDR3 contains 12 residues. CDR3 nucleotide sequence: TGCAGTGTGAGTCGGCCGAACACTGAAGCTTTCTTT. Translation gives CSVSRPNTEAFF.

This clonotype turned up a few times. The chain uses TRBV6-2 or TRBV6-3 and TRBJ2-7; D remains ambiguous. Trimming took off 2 bases at V and 5 bases at J, with 7 bases between the two ends. The CDR3 sequence is 12 residues long. Germline-derived CDR1 and CDR2 are MNHEY and SVGEGT. CDR3 protein: CASSYRQDEQYV. CDR3 coding DNA: TGTGCCAGCAGTTACAGGCAGGACGAGCAGTACGTC.

The chain links TRBV27 to TRBJ2-3; D is perhaps TRBD1 or TRBD2 (5 bases each). This CDR3 contains 14 residues. The germline V gene encodes CDR1 MNHEY and CDR2 SMNVEV (reference sequence). Trimming removed 8 bases at V and 2 bases at J, with 14 bases between. The CDR3 nucleotides read TGTGCCAGCGGACTTGGGGCACACACAGATACGCAGTATTTT. This codes for CASGLGAHTDTQYF.

This clonotype appeared a few times. The chain joins TRBV7-3 to TRBJ1-1; D is uncertain. Trimming shortened V by 1 base and J by 1 base, and 10 bases separated the two germline ends. The CDR3 is 15 amino acids. Germline V CDR1 and CDR2: SGHTA, FQGTGA. This chain's CDR3 is CASSLSLGANTEAFF. The CDR3 nucleotides are TGTGCCAGCAGCTTAAGTTTAGGAGCGAACACTGAAGCTTTCTTT.

The rearrangement joins TRBV6-1 to TRBJ2-7; D ambiguous. Trimming removed 11 bases at V and 1 base at J, with 15 bases between. Per the germline V gene, CDR1 is MNHNS and CDR2 is SASEGT. CDR3 length: 13 residues. CDR3: CAARSLDSYEQYF. CDR3 DNA: TGTGCCGCCAGGAGCCTTGATTCCTACGAGCAGTACTTC.

The chain carries TRBV10-3 and TRBJ1-2; D is possibly TRBD1 (6 bases). Trimming removed 6 bases from V and 8 bases from J, with 13 bases in between. The CDR3 loop spans 12 amino acids. The germline CDR1 and CDR2 sequences are ENHRY and SYGVKD. The CDR3, as DNA: TGTGCCATCAGCGAGGTTGGGGGCGGCTACACCTTC. Translated, it gives CAISEVGGGYTF.

This clonotype was recorded a few times. CDR3 bases: TGCGCCAGCAGCCAGAGGGGCTCTTTCTATGGCTACACCTTC. Translation gives CASSQRGSFYGYTF. The chain is built from TRBV4-1 and TRBJ1-2, with D perhaps TRBD1 (5 bases). The CDR3 length is 14 residues. The germline V and J ends were trimmed by 3 bases and 4 bases, with 12 bases remaining between them. The V gene's germline CDR1 is MGHRA and CDR2 YSYEKL.

This clonotype was detected many times. The J gene is TRBJ2-5, the V gene TRBV7-2; 9 nucleotides line up with TRBD2. From germline, CDR1 is SGHTA and CDR2 FQGNSA. V shed 3 bases and J 4 bases; nucleotides not matched to a gene: 3. This CDR3 region has 14 residues. In nucleotides, the CDR3 is TGTGCCAGCAGCTTGCAGCGGGGGGCAGAGACCCAGTACTTC. Translated, it gives CASSLQRGAETQYF.

This chain links TRBV12-3 or TRBV12-4 with TRBJ1-1; unclear D gene. CDR3 size: 15 residues. With 7 bases removed from V and 4 bases from J, the gap between germline ends came to 19 bases. The CDR3 sequence is CASIPNPGIGTEAFF. The CDR3 DNA reads TGTGCCAGCATTCCCAACCCGGGGATTGGCACTGAAGCTTTCTTT.

This clonotype has ten or more counts. The chain employs TRBV5-5 and TRBJ2-3; 10 positions agree with TRBD2. The CDR3 runs to 15 residues. J was trimmed by 1 base and V by 2 bases; bases with no gene match: 1. In germline, CDR1 is SGHKS, CDR2 YYEKEE (reference sequence). CDR3 nucleotides: TGTGCCAGCAGCTTCCTAGCGGGGGGCACAGATACGCAGTATTTT. Protein: CASSFLAGGTDTQYF.

The chain is built from TRBV4-3 and TRBJ2-7, with a weak D call TRBD2 (6 bases). The V gene lost 4 bases and the J gene lost 1 base, with 14 bases spanning the gap. Germline lookup yields CDR1 LGHNA and CDR2 YSLEER. The CDR3 runs to 15 residues. The CDR3 DNA is TGCGCCAGCAGCCCCACCCCTAGCGAGTCCTACGAGCAGTACTTC. This gives the protein CASSPTPSESYEQYF.

This clonotype came up a few times. The chain couples TRBV18 to TRBJ1-2, with TRBD1 as a possible D gene (5 bases). Germline-derived CDR1 and CDR2 are KGHSH and LQKENI. This CDR3 has 14 amino acids. V lost 8 bases and J lost 1, with 14 bases in between. As DNA, the CDR3 is TGTGCCAGCAGAGCCCGGGGGAATAACTATGGCTACACCTTC. Translated, it gives CASRARGNNYGYTF.

This clonotype was recorded many times. This chain uses TRBV4-3 with TRBJ2-3; 7 nucleotides line up with TRBD2. The CDR3 contains 14 residues. The V segment lost 4 bases and the J segment 6 bases; nucleotides outside the gene matches: 7. Germline V gives CDR1 LGHNA, CDR2 YSLEER. The CDR3 nucleotides are TGCGCCAGCAGCCCCCGACGAGCGGGGGATACGCAGTATTTT. It encodes CASSPRRAGDTQYF.

This clonotype showed up just a few times. The chain carries TRBV5-4 and TRBJ2-3, with TRBD2 matching 14 bases. The J segment lost 10 bases and the V segment lost 5 bases, leaving 6 bases of the junction unmatched. This CDR3 has 14 residues. Germline loops: CDR1 SGHNT, CDR2 YYREEE (reference sequence). Written as DNA, the CDR3 is TGTGCCAGCAGTTTACCGGGACTAGCGGGGGCGCAGTATTTT. Protein: CASSLPGLAGAQYF.

This clonotype was picked up a small number of times. The V and J genes are TRBV19 and TRBJ1-6; D unresolved. The V end was cut by 3 bases, the J end by 6 bases, with 15 bases between. Germline V CDR1 and CDR2: LNHDA, SQIVND (reference sequence). The CDR3 contains 16 residues. This chain's CDR3 is CASSIGYGDPNSPLHF. DNA of the CDR3: TGTGCCAGTAGTATTGGCTACGGCGACCCTAATTCACCCCTCCACTTT.

This clonotype was found a few times. The chain recombines TRBV5-1 with TRBJ2-3; the D is unclear. CDR3 length: 13 residues. Looked up from germline, CDR1 is SGHRS and CDR2 is YFSETQ. V gave up 0 bases and J gave up 5 bases, with 7 bases separating them. CDR3 DNA: TGCGCCAGCAGCTTGGCGCAACTAGATACGCAGTATTTT. Translated, it gives CASSLAQLDTQYF. The full variable domain, its missing parts supplied by reference TRBV5-1 and TRBJ2-3, is KAGVTQTPRYLIKTRGQQVTLSCSPISGHRSVSWYQQTPGQGLQFLFEYFSETQRNKGNFPGRFSGRQFSNSRSEMNVSTLELGDSALYLCASSLAQLDTQYFGPGTRLTVL.

This clonotype was seen a few times. This chain connects TRBV7-8 to TRBJ2-1, with D maybe TRBD2 (5 bases). Trimming cost V 1 base and J 8 bases, with 15 bases left between them. CDR1 SGHVS and CDR2 FQNEAQ come from the germline V gene. The CDR3 is 15 amino acids. The CDR3 sequence is CASSLVSSSVHEQFF. Written as DNA, the CDR3 is TGTGCCAGCAGCTTAGTTTCTAGCTCGGTGCATGAGCAGTTCTTC.

This clonotype was picked up a small number of times. The chain has TRBV20-1 and TRBJ2-7; 7 nucleotides line up with TRBD1. The CDR3 has 13 amino acids. J lost 2 bases, V lost 1 base, and 2 bases had no gene match. The germline V gene has CDR1 DFQATT and CDR2 SNEGSKA (reference sequence). The CDR3 spells CSARGQGTYEQYF. The CDR3 DNA is TGCAGTGCTAGAGGACAGGGAACCTACGAGCAGTACTTC.

The J gene is TRBJ2-3, the V gene TRBV3-1, with 9 bases aligning to TRBD2. CDR1 and CDR2 (germline): LGHDT, YNNKEL (reference sequence). The V gene end was trimmed by 1 base and the J gene end by 4 bases; junction bases not matched to a gene: 6. CDR3 length: 16 residues. DNA of the CDR3: TGTGCCAGCAGCCAAGGGCGCGGGGGGGCTCCAGATACGCAGTATTTT. Amino acid sequence: CASSQGRGGAPDTQYF.

The chain is built from TRBV7-6 and TRBJ2-3, with unresolved D. Looked up from germline, CDR1 is SGHVS and CDR2 is FNYEAQ. The V and J ends lost 0 bases and 4 bases respectively, with 14 bases between them. This CDR3 has 16 amino acids. The CDR3 spells CASSLALKDPPDTQYF. CDR3 DNA: TGTGCCAGCAGCTTAGCGCTGAAGGACCCGCCAGATACGCAGTATTTT.